This TCR beta chain was captured by sequencing in a study of T cell responses to AZD1222 COVID-19 vaccine. Study overall: Second-dose schedules of about 4 or about 12 weeks were combined.

The assay was immunoSEQ multiplex PCR, and TCRdb's table has in-frame clones only and misses some. The sample has more than 85,000 clones, 87% seen once. The junction had 14 bases not matched to a gene; V was cut back by 6 bases and J by 4 bases. CDR3 size: 16 residues. The germline V gene has CDR1 LNHDA and CDR2 SQIVND (reference sequence). As concerns this clone: Its target is not known.

Study outcomes and limitations: No day 14 peak samples; only post-peak repertoires were characterized. Only 5 to 7 individuals given AZD1222 were seropositive at baseline.

The source material was peripheral blood, sampled on day 0 of AZD1222 vaccination. This clonotype was obtained from an adult in good health. The chain has TRBV19 and TRBJ1-2; TRBD1 agrees at 7 bases. CDR3 DNA: TGTGCCAGTAGATTATTAGGGGGCGAGGAGACCTATGGCTACACCTTC. It translates to CASRLLGGEETYGYTF.